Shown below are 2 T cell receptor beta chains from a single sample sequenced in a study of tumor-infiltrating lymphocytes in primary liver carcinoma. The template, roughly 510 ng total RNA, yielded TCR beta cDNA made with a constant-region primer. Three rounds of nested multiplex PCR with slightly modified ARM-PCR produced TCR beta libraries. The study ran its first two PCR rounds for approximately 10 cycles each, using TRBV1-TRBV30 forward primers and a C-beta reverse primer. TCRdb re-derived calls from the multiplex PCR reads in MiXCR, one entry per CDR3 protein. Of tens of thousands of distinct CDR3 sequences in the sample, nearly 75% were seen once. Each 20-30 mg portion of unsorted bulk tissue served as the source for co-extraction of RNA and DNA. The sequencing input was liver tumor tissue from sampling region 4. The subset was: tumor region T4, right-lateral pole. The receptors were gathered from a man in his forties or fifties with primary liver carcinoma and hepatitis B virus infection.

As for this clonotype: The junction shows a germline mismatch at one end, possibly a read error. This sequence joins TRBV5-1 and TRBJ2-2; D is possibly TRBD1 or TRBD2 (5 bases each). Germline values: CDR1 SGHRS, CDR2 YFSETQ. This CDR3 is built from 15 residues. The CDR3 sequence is CASSRGTVNTGELFF. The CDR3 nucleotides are TGCGCCAGCAGCCGAGGGACGGTGAACACCGGGGAGCTCTTTTTT.

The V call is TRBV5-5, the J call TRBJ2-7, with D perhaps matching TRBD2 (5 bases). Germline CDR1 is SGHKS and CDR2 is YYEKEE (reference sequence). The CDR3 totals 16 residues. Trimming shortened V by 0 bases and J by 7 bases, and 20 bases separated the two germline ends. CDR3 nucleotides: TGTGCCAGCAGCTTGGATATAGGAACGGGAATATGGGAGCAGTACTTC. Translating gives CASSLDIGTGIWEQYF.